What follows is one TCR beta chain and its context. In the original processing: Counts of nucleated cells, estimated from reference gene primer amplification, were obtained. Assay: immunoSEQ multiplex PCR; the TCRdb copy retains only in-frame clones and omits some. The V and J calls and clone size come from that table; D and trimming were worked out from the DNA. The data show under 140,000 clones, 65% to 80% seen once. The data originate from a study of blood T cell repertoires in COVID-19. Study-level background: The United States, Italy and Spain provided the acute and convalescent COVID-19 samples. Nucleic acid was either cDNA or gDNA, and it came from T cells, B-cell-depleted T cells, or PBMCs.

In germline, CDR1 is MNHEY, CDR2 SVGAGI. J gave up 1 base and V 4 bases, and 7 bases lay outside the gene matches. This CDR3 is built from 16 residues. The sequencing input was peripheral blood. The rearrangement links TRBV6-5 to TRBJ1-2; TRBD1 agrees at 9 bases. The TCR comes from a woman aged 55-69 years with acute or convalescent COVID-19. CDR3 in amino acids: CASSSDRGGLNYGYTF. CDR3 sequence (DNA): TGTGCCAGCAGTTCGGACAGGGGCGGACTTAACTATGGCTACACCTTC.